The subject of this entry is one T cell receptor beta chain. Per the authors' pipeline: Nucleated cell counts were estimated from reference gene primer amplification. Only in-frame clones appear in the TCRdb table, and some are missing; sequencing was by immunoSEQ multiplex PCR. From that table come the V and J calls and clone size; the DNA was used to work out D and trimming. In the table there are roughly 400,000 clones, 75% to 90% of which are singletons. J lost 6 bases, V lost 5 bases, and 7 bases had no gene match. Germline V CDR1 and CDR2: SGHNT, YENEEA. This CDR3 region has 13 residues. The data belong to a study of blood T cell repertoires in COVID-19.

This chain joins TRBV11-3 and TRBJ2-7; TRBD1 matches 7 bases. The sequence was obtained from a man aged 30 to 45 who had recovered from COVID-19. Sequenced input: PBMCs or T cells enriched from blood (not recorded which). The CDR3 here is CASSLTGVVEQYF. CDR3 sequence (DNA): TGTGCCAGCAGCCTTACAGGGGTGGTCGAGCAGTACTTC.